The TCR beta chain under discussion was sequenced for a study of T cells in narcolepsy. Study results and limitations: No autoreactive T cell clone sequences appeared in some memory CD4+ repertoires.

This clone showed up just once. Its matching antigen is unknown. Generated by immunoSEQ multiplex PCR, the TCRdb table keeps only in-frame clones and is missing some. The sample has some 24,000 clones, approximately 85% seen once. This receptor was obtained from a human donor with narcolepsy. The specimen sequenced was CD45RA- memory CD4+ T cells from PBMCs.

CDR3 loop: CASSLSGQGDNSPLHF. CDR3 DNA: TGTGCCAGCAGCCTGTCCGGACAGGGGGATAATTCACCCCTCCACTTT. The J gene is TRBJ1-6, the V gene TRBV4-2, with 10 bases that match TRBD1. Unmatched junction bases numbered 5, after V lost 4 bases and J lost 5 bases. The CDR3 length is 16 residues. Germline CDR1 reads LGHNA; CDR2 reads YNFKEQ.